This is a list of T cell receptor beta chains from one sample in a study of shared clonotypes between healthy human individuals. Assay: immunoSEQ multiplex PCR; the TCRdb copy retains only in-frame clones and omits some. The profile shows some 1 million clones, around 76% of them singletons. Material for sequencing was memory CD4+ T cells sorted from blood. The receptor set was obtained from a man aged 18-30 years in good health. The CDR3 runs from the conserved cysteine through the conserved F or W. The D gene is left open where the match is weak. Not every row has a clone size; where given, it reads once, few, many or a size class.

J gene: TRBJ1-2
V gene: TRBV6-1
D gene: -
clone size: -
CDR3 DNA: TGTGCCAGCAGTTATGGCTATGGCTACACCTTC
CDR3 protein: CASSYGYGYTF

J gene: TRBJ1-5
V gene: TRBV28
D gene: -
clone size: once
CDR3 DNA: TGTGCCAGCAGTCGAGACGGGACCAATCAGCCCCAGCATTTT
CDR3 protein: CASSRDGTNQPQHF

J gene: TRBJ2-2
V gene: TRBV11-2
D gene: TRBD2
clone size: -
CDR3 DNA: TGTGCCAGCAGCTTAGGGCTAGCGGGGGTAACCGGGGAGCTGTTTTTT
CDR3 protein: CASSLGLAGVTGELFF

J gene: TRBJ2-7
V gene: TRBV21-1
D gene: -
clone size: few
CDR3 DNA: TGTGCCAGCAGCAAAACGCAACTGACTAGCGGGTGCTACGAGCAGTACTTC
CDR3 protein: CASSKTQLTSGCYEQYF

J gene: TRBJ1-5
V gene: TRBV6-6
D gene: -
clone size: -
CDR3 DNA: TGTGCCAGCGAACAGGGAAACAATCAGCCCCAGCATTTT
CDR3 protein: CASEQGNNQPQHF

J gene: TRBJ1-6
V gene: TRBV30
D gene: TRBD1
clone size: -
CDR3 DNA: TGTGCCTGGAGTACGGGACAGGGATATAATTCACCCCTCCACTTT
CDR3 protein: CAWSTGQGYNSPLHF

J gene: TRBJ1-4
V gene: TRBV6-5
D gene: TRBD1
clone size: -
CDR3 DNA: TGTGCCAGCAGTGGCACCGGGACAGGATCTCAGGAACTGTTTTTT
CDR3 protein: CASSGTGTGSQELFF

J gene: TRBJ2-7
V gene: TRBV19
D gene: TRBD2
clone size: -
CDR3 DNA: TGTGCCAGTAGTCATCCACAGGCTAGCGGGACGGCCTACGAGCAGTACTTC
CDR3 protein: CASSHPQASGTAYEQYF

J gene: TRBJ2-5
V gene: TRBV4-1
D gene: TRBD2
clone size: -
CDR3 DNA: TGCGCCAGCAGCCCCCGAGGGGGACTAGCGGGGGAGGAGACCCAGTACTTC
CDR3 protein: CASSPRGGLAGEETQYF

J gene: TRBJ2-3
V gene: TRBV14
D gene: TRBD2
clone size: -
CDR3 DNA: TGTGCCAGCAGCCAACCGGGGGGGGATACGCAGTATTTT
CDR3 protein: CASSQPGGDTQYF

J gene: TRBJ2-1
V gene: TRBV5-1
D gene: TRBD1
clone size: -
CDR3 DNA: TGCGCCAGCAGCTTGGGACAGGGATATGATGAGCAGTTCTTC
CDR3 protein: CASSLGQGYDEQFF

J gene: TRBJ2-4
V gene: TRBV6-6
D gene: TRBD1
clone size: once
CDR3 DNA: TGTGCCAGCGGAAACCCACAGGGGGGTAGGACCAGCATTCAGTACTTC
CDR3 protein: CASGNPQGGRTSIQYF

J gene: TRBJ1-5
V gene: TRBV19
D gene: -
clone size: -
CDR3 DNA: TGTGCCAGTAGTATGGAGTATAGCAATCAGCCCCAGCATTTT
CDR3 protein: CASSMEYSNQPQHF

J gene: TRBJ2-2
V gene: TRBV5-1
D gene: TRBD2
clone size: -
CDR3 DNA: TGCGCCAGCAGCTTTAGCGGGAGGGCCGGGTCCGGGGAGCTGTTTTTT
CDR3 protein: CASSFSGRAGSGELFF

J gene: TRBJ2-1
V gene: TRBV2
D gene: TRBD2
clone size: -
CDR3 DNA: TGTGCCAGCAGTGCTAGCGGGGGGCTTGAGCAGTTCTTC
CDR3 protein: CASSASGGLEQFF

J gene: TRBJ1-6
V gene: TRBV6-1
D gene: -
clone size: -
CDR3 DNA: TGTGCCAGCTCACCGGGGCCCTATAATTCACCCCTCCACTTT
CDR3 protein: CASSPGPYNSPLHF

J gene: TRBJ2-5
V gene: TRBV5-4
D gene: TRBD2
clone size: -
CDR3 DNA: TGTGCCAGCAGCTTCCTGACTAGCGGGGGGAAAGAGACCCAGTACTTC
CDR3 protein: CASSFLTSGGKETQYF

J gene: TRBJ1-6
V gene: TRBV5-6
D gene: -
clone size: few
CDR3 DNA: TGTGCCAGCAGCTTGGGCGGGCAGAATAATTCACCCCTCCACTTT
CDR3 protein: CASSLGGQNNSPLHF

J gene: TRBJ2-7
V gene: TRBV5-1
D gene: TRBD2
clone size: -
CDR3 DNA: TGCGCCAGCAGCTTCAGCGGGAGTAGCTACGAGCAGTACTTC
CDR3 protein: CASSFSGSSYEQYF

J gene: TRBJ2-1
V gene: TRBV2
D gene: -
clone size: -
CDR3 DNA: TGTGCCAGCAGGGAGGGACAGATCTCCTACAATGAGCAGTTCTTC
CDR3 protein: CASREGQISYNEQFF

J gene: TRBJ2-7
V gene: TRBV7-9
D gene: TRBD2
clone size: -
CDR3 DNA: TGTGCCAGCAGCTCCCCGCGGGGGGTAGCGGGAGGCTTGAGGTGCTTC
CDR3 protein: CASSSPRGVAGGLRCF

J gene: TRBJ1-4
V gene: TRBV5-3
D gene: TRBD1
clone size: -
CDR3 DNA: TGTGCCAGAAGCTCGTCCCGGGACAGGGAGTCGGATGAAAAACTGTTTTTT
CDR3 protein: CARSSSRDRESDEKLFF

J gene: TRBJ2-1
V gene: TRBV5-6
D gene: -
clone size: -
CDR3 DNA: TGTGCCAGCAGCTTGTTGGTTGTCCGCGATGAGCAGTTCTTC
CDR3 protein: CASSLLVVRDEQFF